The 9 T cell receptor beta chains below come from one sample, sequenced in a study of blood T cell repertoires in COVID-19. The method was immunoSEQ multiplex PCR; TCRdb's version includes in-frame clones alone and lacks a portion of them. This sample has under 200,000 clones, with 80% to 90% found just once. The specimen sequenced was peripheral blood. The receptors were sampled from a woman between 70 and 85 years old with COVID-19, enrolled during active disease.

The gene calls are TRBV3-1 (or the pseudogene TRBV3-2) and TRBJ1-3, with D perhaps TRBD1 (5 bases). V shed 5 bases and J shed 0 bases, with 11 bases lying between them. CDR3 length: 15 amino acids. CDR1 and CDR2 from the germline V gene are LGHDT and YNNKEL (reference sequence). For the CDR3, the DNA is TGTGCCAGCAGCGAAACAGGCAGCTCTGGAAACACCATATATTTT. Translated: CASSETGSSGNTIYF.

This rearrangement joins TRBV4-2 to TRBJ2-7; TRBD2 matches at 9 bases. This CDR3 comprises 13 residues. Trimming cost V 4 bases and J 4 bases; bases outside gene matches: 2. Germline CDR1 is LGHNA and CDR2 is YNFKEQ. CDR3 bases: TGTGCCAGCAGCCCCCTAGCGGGATACGAGCAGTACTTC. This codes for CASSPLAGYEQYF.

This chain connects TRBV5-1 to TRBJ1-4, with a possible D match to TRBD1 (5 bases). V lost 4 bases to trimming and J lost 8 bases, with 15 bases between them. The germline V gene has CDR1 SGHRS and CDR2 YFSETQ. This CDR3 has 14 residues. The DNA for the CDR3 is TGCGCCAGCAGCCCGGGACCGGGGAGGGAAAAACTGTTTTTT. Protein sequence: CASSPGPGREKLFF.

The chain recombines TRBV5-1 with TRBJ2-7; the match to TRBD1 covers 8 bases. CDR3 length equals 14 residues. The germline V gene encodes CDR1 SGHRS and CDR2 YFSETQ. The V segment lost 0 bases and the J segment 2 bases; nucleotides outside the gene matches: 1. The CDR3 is CASSLGTGTYEQYF. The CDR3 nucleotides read TGCGCCAGCAGCTTGGGGACAGGGACCTACGAGCAGTACTTC.

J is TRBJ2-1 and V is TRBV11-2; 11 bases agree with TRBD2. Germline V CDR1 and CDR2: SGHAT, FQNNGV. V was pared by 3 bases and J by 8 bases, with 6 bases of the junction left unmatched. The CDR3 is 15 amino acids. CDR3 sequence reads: CASSFNSGGEYEQFF. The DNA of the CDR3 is TGTGCCAGCAGCTTCAATAGCGGGGGGGAGTATGAGCAGTTCTTC.

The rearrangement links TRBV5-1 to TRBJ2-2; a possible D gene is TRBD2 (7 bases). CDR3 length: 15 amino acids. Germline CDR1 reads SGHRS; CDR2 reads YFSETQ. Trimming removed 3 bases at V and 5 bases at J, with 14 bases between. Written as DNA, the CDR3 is TGCGCCAGCAGCTCGGCCGGGGGGCCGACCGGGGAGCTGTTTTTT. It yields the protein CASSSAGGPTGELFF.

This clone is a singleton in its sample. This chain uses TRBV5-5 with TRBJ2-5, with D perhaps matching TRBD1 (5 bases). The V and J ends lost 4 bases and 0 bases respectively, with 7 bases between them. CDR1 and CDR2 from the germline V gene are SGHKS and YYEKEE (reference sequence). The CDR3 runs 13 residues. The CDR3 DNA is TGTGCCAGCAGCCGGACACACCAAGAGACCCAGTACTTC. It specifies CASSRTHQETQYF.

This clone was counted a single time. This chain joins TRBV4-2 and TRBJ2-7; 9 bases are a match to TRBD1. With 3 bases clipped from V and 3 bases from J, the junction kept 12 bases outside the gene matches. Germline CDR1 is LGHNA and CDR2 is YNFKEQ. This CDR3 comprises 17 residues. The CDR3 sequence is CASSQGFGQGTNYEQYF. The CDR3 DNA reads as TGTGCCAGCAGCCAGGGGTTCGGACAGGGGACTAACTACGAGCAGTACTTC.

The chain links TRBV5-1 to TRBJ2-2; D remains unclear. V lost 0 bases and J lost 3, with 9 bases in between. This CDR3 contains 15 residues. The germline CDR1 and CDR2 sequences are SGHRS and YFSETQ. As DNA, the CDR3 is TGCGCCAGCAGCTTGGCTACGGTGGACACCGGGGAGCTGTTTTTT. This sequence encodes CASSLATVDTGELFF. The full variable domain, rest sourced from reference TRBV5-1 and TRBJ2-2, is KAGVTQTPRYLIKTRGQQVTLSCSPISGHRSVSWYQQTPGQGLQFLFEYFSETQRNKGNFPGRFSGRQFSNSRSEMNVSTLELGDSALYLCASSLATVDTGELFFGEGSRLTVL.